These 15 T cell receptor beta chains were sequenced from one sample in a study of cytomegalovirus exposure and HLA in healthy donors. Use of 60 Vbeta and 13 Jbeta primers characterized the PCR. Using immunoSEQ multiplex PCR, the repertoire was profiled, and TCRdb retains in-frame clones only, with some absent. The profile covers about 140,000 clones, with over 75% appearing a single time and roughly 0.53% taken by the ten largest. The material sequenced was PBMCs. The receptors shown here come from a woman between 40 and 55 years old in good health and CMV-seronegative.

The J gene is TRBJ1-4, the V gene TRBV4-2; TRBD1 aligns across 9 bases. Per the germline V gene, CDR1 is LGHNA and CDR2 is YNFKEQ. This CDR3 has 15 residues. V shed 1 base, J shed 7 bases, and the junction held 4 bases outside the gene matches. CDR3 bases: TGTGCCAGCAGCCAAGCGGGACAGGGAAGTGAAAAACTGTTTTTT. This codes for CASSQAGQGSEKLFF.

The V and J genes are TRBV7-2 and TRBJ2-2; D is possibly TRBD2 (6 bases). The V and J ends lost 5 bases and 3 bases respectively, with 13 bases between them. Per germline, CDR1 SGHTA and CDR2 FQGNSA. The CDR3 is 15 residues long. The DNA for the CDR3 is TGTGCCAGCAGCGTAGGGGACTGGTACACCGGGGAGCTGTTTTTT. This translates into CASSVGDWYTGELFF.

In its sample, this clone was seen once. The rearrangement uses TRBV7-9 and TRBJ1-1; 9 bases align to TRBD1. Germline-derived CDR1 and CDR2 are SEHNR and FQNEAQ (reference sequence). V lost 3 bases, J lost 10 bases, and 6 bases stayed unmatched. The CDR3 extends over 13 amino acids. CDR3 region: CASSFSTGGSAFF. DNA for the CDR3: TGTGCCAGCAGCTTTTCGACAGGGGGTTCAGCTTTCTTT.

This chain joins TRBV18 and TRBJ1-2; 10 positions match TRBD1. The germline gives CDR1 KGHSH, CDR2 LQKENI. The CDR3 sequence is 15 residues long. V was pared by 2 bases and J by 2 bases, with 2 bases of the junction left unmatched. CDR3 coding DNA: TGTGCCAGCTCACCAAAGGGACAGGGGAACTATGGCTACACCTTC. Its translation: CASSPKGQGNYGYTF.

The CDR3 loop reads CASSLTGLAEAFF. CDR3 sequence (DNA): TGTGCCAGCAGCTTGACAGGGTTGGCTGAAGCTTTCTTT. V is TRBV7-9 and J is TRBJ1-1, with 7 bases lining up with TRBD1. CDR1 is SEHNR, CDR2 FQNEAQ, per germline (reference sequence). CDR3 length: 13 amino acids. V gave up 3 bases and J gave up 6 bases; unmatched junction bases: 4.

The DNA for the CDR3 is TGTGCCAGCAGCTGGGCCGGGACAGGGGGCGCGGAGACCCAGTACTTC. It specifies CASSWAGTGGAETQYF. This rearrangement joins TRBV11-3 to TRBJ2-5, with 12 bases that match TRBD1. J lost 5 bases, V lost 4 bases, and 8 bases had no gene match. CDR1 SGHNT and CDR2 YENEEA come from the germline V gene. The CDR3 loop spans 16 amino acids.

This chain connects TRBV4-1 to TRBJ1-4, with no clear D. The CDR3 contains 19 residues. Germline V lookup: CDR1 MGHRA, CDR2 YSYEKL. The germline V and J ends were trimmed by 3 bases and 0 bases, with 20 bases remaining between them. CDR3 amino acids: CASSHPREGFRATNEKLFF. The DNA of the CDR3 is TGCGCCAGCAGCCACCCCCGGGAAGGGTTTAGGGCAACTAATGAAAAACTGTTTTTT.

J is TRBJ2-7 and V is TRBV19, with D possibly being TRBD2 (6 bases). Germline V CDR1 and CDR2: LNHDA, SQIVND (reference sequence). V lost 2 bases and J lost 0, with 11 bases in between. This CDR3 is built from 15 residues. CDR3 in DNA: TGTGCCAGTAGTATACGAGCGGGCTTCTCCTACGAGCAGTACTTC. Translated, it gives CASSIRAGFSYEQYF.

V gene TRBV4-1 combines with J gene TRBJ2-7, with 8 bases aligning to TRBD1. The germline V gene encodes CDR1 MGHRA and CDR2 YSYEKL. J lost 4 bases, V lost 3 bases, and 8 bases had no gene match. The CDR3 runs 15 residues. The CDR3 DNA is TGCGCCAGCAGCCAGCGGACAGGGTCAGCTTACGAGCAGTACTTC. The encoded protein is CASSQRTGSAYEQYF.

The chain carries TRBV19 and TRBJ2-2, with 8 bases lining up with TRBD1. Germline V CDR1 and CDR2: LNHDA, SQIVND (reference sequence). The CDR3 runs to 15 residues. V shed 4 bases and J 5 bases; nucleotides not matched to a gene: 6. The DNA of the CDR3 is TGTGCCAGTAGTACCCAGGGGGCTAGGACCGGGGAGCTGTTTTTT. It is translated as CASSTQGARTGELFF.

As DNA, the CDR3 is TGTGCCAGCGGTGGGCAGGCCGCAACTAATGAAAAACTGTTTTTT. Protein sequence: CASGGQAATNEKLFF. The chain joins TRBV28 to TRBJ1-4; D is unclear. The germline V gene encodes CDR1 MDHEN and CDR2 SYDVKM. Trimming removed 8 bases at V and 0 bases at J, with 13 bases between. The CDR3 runs to 15 residues.

This clone is a singleton in its sample. The gene calls are TRBV29-1 and TRBJ1-5; 10 nucleotides align to TRBD1. After removal of 4 bases from V and 6 bases from J, the junction contained 0 bases not matched to a gene. This CDR3 is built from 12 residues. Germline V gene sequence: CDR1 SQVTM, CDR2 ANQGSEA. The CDR3 loop is CSVGTGGQPQHF. CDR3 coding DNA: TGCAGCGTTGGGACAGGGGGTCAGCCCCAGCATTTT.

This chain uses TRBV7-2 with TRBJ2-3; possible D gene TRBD1, 6 bases. The germline V and J ends were trimmed by 6 bases and 5 bases, with 15 bases remaining between them. Germline CDR1 is SGHTA and CDR2 is FQGNSA. The CDR3 totals 14 residues. DNA of the CDR3: TGTGCCAGCAGGCTAGCAGGGGTGAGAGATACGCAGTATTTT. Protein product: CASRLAGVRDTQYF.

In DNA, the CDR3 is TGTGCCAGCAGCTTAGGGCAGGGCGACGGCGGCTACACCTTC. This gives the protein CASSLGQGDGGYTF. The J gene is TRBJ1-2, the V gene TRBV7-2; a possible D gene is TRBD1 (5 bases). This CDR3 is 14 amino acids long. The V and J ends lost 1 base and 8 bases respectively, with 14 bases between them. Looked up from germline, CDR1 is SGHTA and CDR2 is FQGNSA. Together with reference TRBV7-2 and TRBJ1-2, the CDR3 gives the full variable domain: GAGVSQSPSNKVTEKGKDVELRCDPISGHTALYWYRQSLGQGLEFLIYFQGNSAPDKSGLPSDRFSAERTGGSVSTLTIQRTQQEDSAVYLCASSLGQGDGGYTFGSGTRLTVV.

This rearrangement joins TRBV28 to TRBJ2-5; a weak D match, TRBD2 (6 bases). In germline, CDR1 is MDHEN, CDR2 SYDVKM. The CDR3 is 15 residues long. V was shortened by 0 bases and J by 4 bases, with 12 bases between the two germline ends. The CDR3 DNA is TGTGCCAGCAGTTTATGGGGCACCGGGGGAGAGACCCAGTACTTC. This translates into CASSLWGTGGETQYF.